One TCR beta chain is described in this entry. Its antigen is unknown. The CDR3 contains 16 residues. J gave up 5 bases and V 4 bases, and 16 bases lay outside the gene matches. Germline lookup yields CDR1 SQVTM and CDR2 ANQGSEA. Individual cDNA molecules received unique molecular identifiers. TCRdb fed the 5' RACE reads into MiXCR, producing one record per CDR3 protein. The sample holds around 80,000 distinct CDR3 sequences, approximately 15% seen once. The data stem from a study of early T cells in non-severe SARS-CoV-2 infection. Overall study context: The chains were unpaired, and the sequenced material was bulk RNA from unsorted whole blood. Findings and limits, study-wide: Clonotype matching in VDJdb favored anti-spike CD8 responses and did not capture private and CD4 specificities.

Sample: whole blood. The V and J genes are TRBV29-1 and TRBJ1-2, with 7 bases matching TRBD1. The sequence was collected from an adult who was a healthcare worker with PCR-confirmed SARS-CoV-2 infection or an uninfected control (not recorded which). The CDR3 nucleotides read TGCAGCGTTGCGCCCTTTCGGACAGGAGAATCGTATGGCTACACCTTC. Protein: CSVAPFRTGESYGYTF.